The rows below give T cell receptor beta chains drawn from one sample of a study of blood T cell repertoires in COVID-19. Clones were sequenced by immunoSEQ multiplex PCR, and TCRdb holds only the in-frame ones, with some missing. The table includes more than 95,000 clones, around 89% detected once. Input material: peripheral blood. The receptor set was obtained from an older woman with acute or convalescent COVID-19. CDR3s include the opening cysteine and the closing phenylalanine or tryptophan. D genes are given only for firm matches. Size is omitted from some rows. Given values are once, few, many or a class for expanded clones.

V	size	D	J	CDR3	DNA
TRBV7-9	NA	NA	TRBJ2-2	CASSRGANTGELFF	TGTGCCAGCAGCCGGGGTGCGAACACCGGGGAGCTGTTTTTT
TRBV11-3	once	TRBD1	TRBJ1-1	CASSLGQGYTEAFF	TGTGCCAGCAGCTTAGGACAGGGCTACACTGAAGCTTTCTTT
TRBV27	NA	NA	TRBJ1-1	CATFGTQNTEAFF	TGTGCCACCTTCGGGACACAAAACACTGAAGCTTTCTTT
TRBV30	NA	NA	TRBJ2-3	CAWSKGGGSTDTQYF	TGTGCCTGGAGTAAAGGAGGGGGCAGCACAGATACGCAGTATTTT
TRBV19	NA	NA	TRBJ2-1	CASSGNRGVAGVSYNEQFF	TGTGCCAGTAGTGGGAACAGGGGGGTAGCGGGAGTCTCCTACAATGAGCAGTTCTTC
TRBV28	few	NA	TRBJ1-4	CASSSSGGAWANEKLFF	TGTGCCAGCAGTTCGTCCGGGGGGGCTTGGGCTAATGAAAAACTGTTTTTT
TRBV27	NA	TRBD2	TRBJ2-3	CASRPLAGGPIDTQYF	TGTGCCAGCAGACCTCTAGCGGGAGGCCCAATAGATACGCAGTATTTT
TRBV3-1/TRBV3-2	NA	TRBD1	TRBJ1-4	CASSQGRQGGRKLFF	TGTGCCAGCAGCCAAGGTCGACAGGGTGGGAGGAAACTGTTTTTT
TRBV24-1	NA	TRBD1	TRBJ2-1	CATSATPGQGNGEQFF	TGTGCCACCAGTGCTACCCCGGGACAGGGGAACGGTGAGCAGTTCTTC
TRBV25-1	NA	TRBD1	TRBJ1-2	CASSGTGSNYGYTF	TGTGCCAGCAGCGGGACAGGGTCAAACTATGGCTACACCTTC
TRBV6-5	NA	TRBD1	TRBJ2-1	CASREGQGVYNEQFF	TGTGCCAGCAGGGAGGGACAGGGAGTCTACAATGAGCAGTTCTTC
TRBV6-5	once	TRBD1	TRBJ1-2	CASTITRQGGYGYTF	TGTGCCAGCACAATTACCCGACAGGGCGGCTATGGCTACACCTTC
TRBV19	NA	NA	TRBJ1-1	CASTPLGAPTEAFF	TGTGCCAGTACCCCGTTGGGGGCGCCCACTGAAGCTTTCTTT
TRBV12-3/TRBV12-4	NA	NA	TRBJ1-2	CASSSQILNGYTF	TGTGCCAGCAGTTCGCAGATCTTAAATGGCTACACCTTC
TRBV12-3/TRBV12-4	NA	NA	TRBJ1-2	CASTGEGGDGYTF	TGTGCCAGCACAGGGGAAGGGGGGGATGGCTACACCTTC
TRBV3-1/TRBV3-2	NA	NA	TRBJ1-2	CASSQAKGYGYTF	TGTGCCAGCAGCCAAGCGAAGGGGTATGGCTACACCTTC
TRBV27	NA	NA	TRBJ2-7	CASSLRGSSEQYF	TGTGCCAGCAGTTTAAGGGGCTCTTCCGAGCAGTACTTC
TRBV3-1/TRBV3-2	NA	TRBD2	TRBJ2-7	CASSQEGAGLAVSYEQYF	TGTGCCAGCAGCCAAGAAGGGGCCGGTCTAGCGGTCTCCTACGAGCAGTACTTC
TRBV2	NA	TRBD1	TRBJ1-3	CASSAFGTVKDTIYF	TGTGCCAGCAGCGCTTTCGGGACAGTAAAAGACACCATATATTTT
TRBV12-3/TRBV12-4	NA	NA	TRBJ1-6	CASSLVQQSPLHF	TGTGCCAGCAGTTTAGTACAGCAATCACCCCTCCACTTT
TRBV15	once	TRBD2	TRBJ2-3	CATSRGVSGRGVGTDTQYF	TGTGCCACCAGCAGAGGAGTGAGCGGGAGGGGGGTTGGCACAGATACGCAGTATTTT
TRBV12-3/TRBV12-4	NA	NA	TRBJ2-2	CASSLAHGGELFF	TGTGCCAGCAGTTTAGCGCACGGCGGGGAGCTGTTTTTT
TRBV28	few	TRBD1	TRBJ1-1	CASNDPGQGFEYTEAFF	TGTGCCAGCAACGACCCCGGACAGGGGTTCGAGTACACTGAAGCTTTCTTT
TRBV2	once	TRBD1	TRBJ1-2	CASSEGQVVYGYTF	TGTGCCAGCAGCGAGGGACAGGTCGTGTATGGCTACACCTTC
TRBV9	once	TRBD2	TRBJ2-1	CASSVALEAGVLREQFF	TGTGCCAGCAGCGTAGCCCTGGAGGCGGGAGTGCTTCGCGAGCAGTTCTTC
TRBV7-9	NA	TRBD2	TRBJ2-3	CASSTTSGRTDTQYF	TGTGCCAGCAGTACTACTAGCGGGAGAACAGATACGCAGTATTTT
TRBV11-3	NA	TRBD1	TRBJ2-5	CASEGAKTQYF	TGTGCCAGCGAGGGGGCCAAGACCCAGTACTTC
TRBV24-1	NA	NA	TRBJ1-1	CATSDSKGGGTEAFF	TGTGCCACCAGTGATTCCAAGGGAGGGGGCACTGAAGCTTTCTTT
TRBV4-1	NA	TRBD2	TRBJ2-1	CASSQDGTSGRVHHNEQFF	TGCGCCAGCAGCCAAGATGGGACCAGCGGGAGGGTTCACCACAATGAGCAGTTCTTC
TRBV15	NA	TRBD1	TRBJ2-1	CATSRDGPGGNEQFF	TGTGCCACCAGCAGAGATGGCCCAGGGGGCAATGAGCAGTTCTTC
TRBV11-1	NA	TRBD1	TRBJ2-7	CASSLSGQGTHEQYF	TGTGCCAGCAGCTTATCAGGACAGGGTACCCACGAGCAGTACTTC
TRBV29-1	NA	TRBD2	TRBJ2-1	CSGAGVWDNEQFF	TGCAGCGGAGCGGGAGTATGGGACAATGAGCAGTTCTTC
TRBV27	NA	NA	TRBJ1-6	CASSLGQRGNSPLHF	TGTGCCAGCAGTTTAGGACAGAGGGGAAATTCACCCCTCCACTTT
TRBV7-9	NA	NA	TRBJ2-5	CASSYPMGLTETQYF	TGTGCCAGCAGCTATCCGATGGGACTCACTGAGACCCAGTACTTC
TRBV7-9	NA	NA	TRBJ1-4	CASSSGATNEKLFF	TGTGCCAGCAGCTCAGGTGCAACTAATGAAAAACTGTTTTTT
TRBV30	NA	NA	TRBJ1-2	CAWSVTGGYGYTF	TGTGCCTGGAGTGTAACAGGCGGATATGGCTACACCTTC
TRBV3-1/TRBV3-2	NA	NA	TRBJ2-1	CASRTGPNNEQFF	TGTGCCAGCAGGACGGGTCCTAACAATGAGCAGTTCTTC
TRBV5-3	NA	TRBD2	TRBJ2-1	CARSGTSGRYNEQFF	TGTGCCAGAAGCGGGACTAGCGGGAGGTACAATGAGCAGTTCTTC
TRBV5-5	NA	TRBD2	TRBJ2-5	CASSTVPAGVETQYF	TGTGCCAGCAGCACGGTCCCAGCGGGAGTGGAGACCCAGTACTTC
TRBV18	NA	NA	TRBJ1-1	CASSPPGTLNTEAFF	TGTGCCAGCTCACCACCGGGCACCTTGAACACTGAAGCTTTCTTT
TRBV7-2	NA	TRBD1	TRBJ1-2	CASSTRQGGYGYTF	TGTGCCAGCAGCACCCGACAGGGGGGCTATGGCTACACCTTC
TRBV7-9	NA	TRBD1	TRBJ2-2	CASSFTRQGANTGELFF	TGTGCCAGCAGCTTTACGAGACAGGGCGCGAACACCGGGGAGCTGTTTTTT
TRBV7-9	NA	NA	TRBJ1-1	CASSFQGGNTEAFF	TGTGCCAGCAGCTTCCAGGGCGGAAACACTGAAGCTTTCTTT
TRBV11-2	NA	TRBD1	TRBJ1-6	CASSLTTGDNSPLHF	TGTGCCAGCAGCCTGACGACAGGGGATAATTCACCCCTCCACTTT
TRBV10-3	few	NA	TRBJ1-1	CAIAQGGEAFF	TGTGCCATAGCCCAGGGAGGTGAAGCTTTCTTT
TRBV2	once	NA	TRBJ1-1	CASSEARGLGTEAFF	TGTGCCAGCAGTGAAGCGCGGGGGCTGGGCACTGAAGCTTTCTTT
TRBV2	NA	NA	TRBJ1-1	CASSLGVLSGNTEAFF	TGTGCCAGCAGCCTTGGTGTCTTATCAGGGAACACTGAAGCTTTCTTT
TRBV18	once	NA	TRBJ1-1	CASSPRGENTEAFF	TGTGCCAGCTCACCCCGGGGGGAGAACACTGAAGCTTTCTTT
TRBV18	NA	NA	TRBJ2-1	CASALALNNEQFF	TGTGCCAGCGCGCTAGCTCTGAACAATGAGCAGTTCTTC